This T cell receptor beta chain is from a study of sequential checkpoint blockade in melanoma. Clones were sequenced by immunoSEQ multiplex PCR, and TCRdb holds only the in-frame ones, with some missing. The sample has 3,600 or so clones, around 52% seen once. This clone was seen more than once but under ten times. Treatment reported: randomized to nivolumab then ipilimumab (arm A) or the reverse (arm B). DNA-damaging chemotherapy had not been given to any patient beforehand. Sorted cells were live CD3+CD8+, lacking CD19 and CD56, from PBMCs. The receptor was isolated from a human patient with melanoma. Some clones in this sample may be carry-over from other donors' samples. Sequences were derived from CD8+ T cells sorted from blood (inferred from file names), sampled from a patient given nivolumab and ipilimumab in sequence.

The CDR3 reads CASSPEGVAGAFSYEQYF. The CDR3 region has the DNA TGTGCCAGCAGCCCGGAGGGAGTAGCGGGGGCCTTCTCCTACGAGCAGTACTTC. The genes are TRBV5-6 and TRBJ2-7; 9 positions agree with TRBD2. The ends lost 4 bases at V and 0 bases at J; junction bases unmatched: 14. In germline, CDR1 is SGHDT, CDR2 YYEEEE. The CDR3 sequence is 18 residues long.